Described below is a single TCR beta chain sequence and its context. This CDR3 has 11 amino acids. V shed 5 bases, J shed 9 bases, and the junction held 4 bases outside the gene matches. CDR1 is MNHEY and CDR2 is SVGAGI in the germline V gene. The data derive from a study of blood T cell repertoires in COVID-19. Across the whole study: Both acute and convalescent COVID-19 samples were obtained from the United States, Italy and Spain. The analysed material was cDNA or gDNA that came from T cells, B-cell-depleted T cells, or PBMCs.

In the original workflow: Reference gene primer amplification gave nucleated cell count estimates. The table came from immunoSEQ multiplex PCR; TCRdb's copy has only in-frame clones and leaves some out. V, J and clone size are those of that table, while D and trimming were read from the DNA. The sample holds about 250,000 clones, roughly 80% seen once. This clonotype was sampled from a woman aged 80 or older with acute or convalescent COVID-19. This chain connects TRBV6-5 to TRBJ2-7, with 7 bases matching TRBD1. Source material: peripheral blood. Here the CDR3 reads CASSRQGVQYF. The CDR3 nucleotides read TGTGCCAGCAGTCGACAGGGAGTGCAGTACTTC.